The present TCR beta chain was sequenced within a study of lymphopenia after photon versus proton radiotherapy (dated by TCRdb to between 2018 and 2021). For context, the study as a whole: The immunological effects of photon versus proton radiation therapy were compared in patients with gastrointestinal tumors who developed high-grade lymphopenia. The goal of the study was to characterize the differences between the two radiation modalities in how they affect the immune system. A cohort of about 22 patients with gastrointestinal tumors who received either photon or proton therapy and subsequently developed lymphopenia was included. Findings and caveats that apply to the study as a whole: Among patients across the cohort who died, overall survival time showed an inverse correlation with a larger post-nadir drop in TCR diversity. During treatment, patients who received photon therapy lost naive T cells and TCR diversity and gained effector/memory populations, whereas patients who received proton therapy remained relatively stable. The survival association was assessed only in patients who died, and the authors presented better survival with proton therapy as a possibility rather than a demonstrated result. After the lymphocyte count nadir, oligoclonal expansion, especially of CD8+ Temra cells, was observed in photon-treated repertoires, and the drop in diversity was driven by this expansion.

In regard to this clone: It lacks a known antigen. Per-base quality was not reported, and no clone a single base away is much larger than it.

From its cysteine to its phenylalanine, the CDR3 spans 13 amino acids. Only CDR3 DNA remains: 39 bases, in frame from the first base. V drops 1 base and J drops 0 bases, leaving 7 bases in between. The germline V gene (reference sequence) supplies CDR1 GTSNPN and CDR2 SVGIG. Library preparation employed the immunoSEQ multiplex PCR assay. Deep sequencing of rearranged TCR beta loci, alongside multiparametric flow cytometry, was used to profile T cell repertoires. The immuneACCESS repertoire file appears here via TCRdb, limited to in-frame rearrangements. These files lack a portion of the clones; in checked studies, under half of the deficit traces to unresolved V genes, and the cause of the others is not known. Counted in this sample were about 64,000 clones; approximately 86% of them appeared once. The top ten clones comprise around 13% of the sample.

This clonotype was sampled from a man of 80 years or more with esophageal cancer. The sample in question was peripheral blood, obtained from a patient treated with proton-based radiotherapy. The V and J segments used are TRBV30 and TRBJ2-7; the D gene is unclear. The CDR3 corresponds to CAWSGRNSYEQYF. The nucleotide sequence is TGTGCCTGGAGTGGCAGGAACTCCTACGAGCAGTACTTC.